The T cell receptor (beta chain) under discussion was sequenced for a study of shared clonotypes between healthy human individuals. Across the whole study: Each donor's CD4 naive and CD4 memory cells filled three plates apiece, CD8 naive two, and CD8 memory one. Overall study results and limits: With a handful of donors compared, around 4.7% of naive CD4 clonotypes were shared. Clonotype sharing across donors was expected to vary with sequencing depth. Naive subsets generally exceeded memory subsets in estimated richness.

It was CD45RO-negative cells, positively selected for CCR7, that made up naive CD8 cells, with terminally differentiated effector memory CD45RA+ cells excluded. The germline V and J ends were trimmed by 2 bases and 0 bases, with 11 bases remaining between them. In germline, CDR1 is SGHNT, CDR2 YYREEE (reference sequence). The CDR3 totals 15 residues. Regarding this clone: The antigen remains unidentified.

Profiling relied on immunoSEQ multiplex PCR, and the TCRdb table lists in-frame clones only, not all of them. The sample gives more than 2 million clones, around 93% of which show up once; more than 1.5% is in the top ten. The source material was naive CD8+ T cells from PBMCs. The chain links TRBV5-4 to TRBJ1-2, with a weak D call TRBD1 (5 bases). The TCR was taken from a man aged 18 to 30 in good health. Some clones in this sample may be carry-over from other donors' samples. CDR3 nucleotide sequence: TGTGCCAGCAGCTTCACGACAGAACCTAACTATGGCTACACCTTC. Amino acids: CASSFTTEPNYGYTF. The full variable domain, its missing parts supplied by reference TRBV5-4 and TRBJ1-2, is ETGVTQSPTHLIKTRGQQVTLRCSSQSGHNTVSWYQQALGQGPQFIFQYYREEENGRGNFPPRFSGLQFPNYSSELNVNALELDDSALYLCASSFTTEPNYGYTFGSGTRLTVV.